This T cell receptor beta chain originates from a study of CD8 T cells in Susac syndrome. An input of about 0.5 to 1 ug of RNA was subjected to reverse transcription using random hexamers. TCRdb called the immunoSEQ multiplex PCR reads again in MiXCR, with one record for every CDR3 protein. Of around 200,000 distinct CDR3 sequences in the sample, roughly 96% were seen once. There are 13 residues in the CDR3. The germline CDR1 and CDR2 sequences are DFQATT and SNEGSKA (reference sequence). Deletions cut 0 bases from V and 1 base from J, with 6 bases between. The sequenced sample consisted of CD4+ T cells from PBMCs. The clonotype was recovered from a human donor in good health. The V and J genes are TRBV20-1 and TRBJ1-1; no definite D call. In DNA form, the CDR3 reads TGCAGTGCTAGAGAGCGCACGAACACTGAAGCTTTCTTT. Amino acid sequence: CSARERTNTEAFF.